Sequencing of this T cell receptor (beta chain) was carried out in a study of technical replicates of blood from a few donors. This CDR3 spans 14 amino acids. Trimming removed 0 bases from V and 6 bases from J; junction bases left unmatched: 4. Assay used: immunoSEQ multiplex PCR; TCRdb lists only in-frame clones, some missing. The sample lists about 90,000 clones, 85% to 95% occurring once. This clonotype was obtained from a human donor in good health. Sequencing was carried out using T cells isolated from PBMCs. The chain employs TRBV23-1 and TRBJ2-7; 8 nucleotides line up with TRBD1. TRBV23-1 is filed as an ORF, its function uncertain. The CDR3: CASSQSTRGPEQYF. CDR3 nucleotide sequence: TGCGCCAGCAGTCAATCGACCAGGGGGCCCGAGCAGTACTTC.